A selection of T cell receptor beta chains follows, all from one sample in a study of blood T cell repertoires in COVID-19. Generated by immunoSEQ multiplex PCR, the TCRdb table keeps only in-frame clones and is missing some. The repertoire holds approximately 210,000 clones, with approximately 90% as singletons. The sequenced sample was peripheral blood. Every receptor here comes from a man in his thirties or forties who had recovered from COVID-19. CDR3s include the opening cysteine and the closing phenylalanine or tryptophan. The D gene is left open where the match is weak. A row's size may be missing; if present it is once, few, many or a size class.

NA	TRBV19	13	TRBJ2-2	NA	TGTGCCAGTACTCCGGTTAAGCCTGGGGAGCTGTTTTTT	CASTPVKPGELFF
few	TRBV19	15	TRBJ2-7	TRBD1	TGTGCCAGTAGTATTGTCACAGGGGCGGTTTACGAGCAGTACTTC	CASSIVTGAVYEQYF
once	TRBV7-6	16	TRBJ2-3	TRBD1	TGTGCCAGCAGCCTAAGACAGGGGGCTAACACAGATACGCAGTATTTT	CASSLRQGANTDTQYF
NA	TRBV11-3	13	TRBJ2-3	NA	TGTGCCAGCAGCTTCGGGACTTCAGATACGCAGTATTTT	CASSFGTSDTQYF
NA	TRBV9	14	TRBJ1-4	NA	TGTGCCAGCAGCGTAGGGGCCTACAATGAAAAACTGTTTTTT	CASSVGAYNEKLFF
NA	TRBV29-1	13	TRBJ1-1	NA	TGCAGCGTCCCTACCTTGCTGAACACTGAAGCTTTCTTT	CSVPTLLNTEAFF
NA	TRBV11-2	15	TRBJ2-7	TRBD1	TGTGCCAGCAGCTTAGTGGGGACAGGGGCAGAGGAGCAGTACTTC	CASSLVGTGAEEQYF
NA	TRBV7-9	16	TRBJ2-3	TRBD1	TGTGCCAGCAGCTCGAGACAGGGGGTGATCACAGATACGCAGTATTTT	CASSSRQGVITDTQYF
once	TRBV7-9	17	TRBJ2-6	NA	TGTGCCAGCAGCTTTCTCCCTGCCTACTCTGGGGCCAACGTCCTGACTTTC	CASSFLPAYSGANVLTF
NA	TRBV5-6	14	TRBJ1-2	NA	TGTGCCAGCAGCTCCTTCGACAGGCGAGGTGGCTACACCTTC	CASSSFDRRGGYTF
NA	TRBV20-1	11	TRBJ2-7	TRBD2	TGCAGTGCGATGACTAGCGACGAGCAGTACTTC	CSAMTSDEQYF
once	TRBV5-4	15	TRBJ1-2	TRBD1	TGTGCCAGCAGCTTGGGTGCGGGACAGAACTATGGCTACACCTTC	CASSLGAGQNYGYTF
NA	TRBV6-1	17	TRBJ2-5	NA	TGTGCCAGCAGTGAAGAGGTATCGGCGGGGACTCAAGAGACCCAGTACTTC	CASSEEVSAGTQETQYF
NA	TRBV5-4	16	TRBJ2-1	TRBD2	TGTGCCAGCAGCTTGTACGCCGGGACTAGCGGCAATGAGCAGTTCTTC	CASSLYAGTSGNEQFF
NA	TRBV6-2/TRBV6-3	17	TRBJ2-1	TRBD2	TGTGCCAGCAGTTCGGGACTAGCGGGGGGCGGCTACAATGAGCAGTTCTTC	CASSSGLAGGGYNEQFF
NA	TRBV2	15	TRBJ1-5	NA	TGTGCCAGCAGTGGGGTAGGAGGTCAGAATCAGCCCCAGCATTTT	CASSGVGGQNQPQHF
NA	TRBV7-8	16	TRBJ2-7	TRBD1	TGTGCCAGCAGCAAGAGACAGGGCCCAGGCTCCTACGAGCAGTACTTC	CASSKRQGPGSYEQYF
NA	TRBV25-1	12	TRBJ1-2	NA	TGTGCCACCTACAGGGTGGGGTATGGCTACACCTTC	CATYRVGYGYTF
NA	TRBV12-3/TRBV12-4	12	TRBJ2-7	NA	TGTGCCAGCAGTCCCTTTATCTACGAGCAGTACTTC	CASSPFIYEQYF
NA	TRBV10-3	15	TRBJ2-1	TRBD2	TGTGCCATCGGACCGGGACGGGGGGGGTACAATGAGCAGTTCTTC	CAIGPGRGGYNEQFF
once	TRBV20-1	14	TRBJ2-1	NA	TGCAGTGCTAGTCGTTCCCCTCAGTACAATGAGCAGTTCTTC	CSASRSPQYNEQFF
NA	TRBV6-4	12	TRBJ2-1	NA	TGTGCCAGCAGTGTAGCGGATGATGAGCAGTTCTTC	CASSVADDEQFF
NA	TRBV12-3/TRBV12-4	12	TRBJ1-1	TRBD1	TGTGCCAGCAGTACTCGGACAGGAGAAGCTTTCTTT	CASSTRTGEAFF
once	TRBV5-1	12	TRBJ2-7	NA	TGCGCCAGCCGCAGGTCAGGGAACGAGCAGTACTTC	CASRRSGNEQYF
NA	TRBV20-1	10	TRBJ1-2	NA	TGCAGTGCGTCCAGGATACGCTACACCTTC	CSASRIRYTF
NA	TRBV2	10	TRBJ1-2	NA	TGTGCCAGCAGTGAAGTCAGCTACACCTTC	CASSEVSYTF
NA	TRBV3-1/TRBV3-2	14	TRBJ2-2	NA	TGTGCCAGCAGCCTAAGCAGGGGCACCGGGGAGCTGTTTTTT	CASSLSRGTGELFF
NA	TRBV4-1	17	TRBJ2-5	TRBD2	TGCGCCAGCAGTCACCATTCTCTAGCGGGGATGCGGGAGACCCAGTACTTC	CASSHHSLAGMRETQYF
NA	TRBV7-8	15	TRBJ1-2	TRBD1	TGTGCCAGCAGCTTACTCGTGGGACAGGCCCGTGACTACACCTTC	CASSLLVGQARDYTF
NA	TRBV6-5	14	TRBJ1-3	NA	TGTGCCAGCAGACTACGAGGTCCTGGAAACACCATATATTTT	CASRLRGPGNTIYF
NA	TRBV19	13	TRBJ2-7	TRBD1	TGTGCCAGTACCTCCGGGACAGCACTTGAGCAGTACTTC	CASTSGTALEQYF
NA	TRBV6-5	16	TRBJ2-5	TRBD1	TGTGCCAGCAGTTACCTGGACAGGGGGGTTAAAGAGACCCAGTACTTC	CASSYLDRGVKETQYF
NA	TRBV7-2	14	TRBJ2-2	NA	TGTGCCAGCAGCGAAGGACAGAACACCGGGGAGCTGTTTTTT	CASSEGQNTGELFF
NA	TRBV2	14	TRBJ1-5	NA	TGTGCCAGCAGTCAAATAATGCTATCTCAGCCCCAGCATTTT	CASSQIMLSQPQHF
once	TRBV15	18	TRBJ1-3	NA	TGTGCCACCAGCAGAGACCCCTTAGTAGGAGGGGCTATAAACACCATATATTTT	CATSRDPLVGGAINTIYF
NA	TRBV19	12	TRBJ2-3	NA	TGTGCCAGTAGTATGGGAGCAGATACGCAGTATTTT	CASSMGADTQYF
NA	TRBV7-7	15	TRBJ2-1	TRBD2	TGTGCCAGCAGTTTGGGGGACTACGAATACAATGAGCAGTTCTTC	CASSLGDYEYNEQFF
NA	TRBV19	14	TRBJ1-1	NA	TGTGCCAGTAGTATCGGTACTTTGCCCACTGAAGCTTTCTTT	CASSIGTLPTEAFF
NA	TRBV6-5	15	TRBJ2-7	NA	TGTGCCAGCAGTTACGTAGGCGGGGCAGCCTACGAGCAGTACTTC	CASSYVGGAAYEQYF
NA	TRBV11-3	15	TRBJ2-7	TRBD1	TGTGCCAGCAGCTTAGGGACAGGGGTAACCTACGAGCAGTACTTC	CASSLGTGVTYEQYF
NA	TRBV5-1	16	TRBJ1-4	NA	TGCGCCAGCAGTGCCGAGCGCGTGCTGGCTAATGAAAAACTGTTTTTT	CASSAERVLANEKLFF
few	TRBV11-3	15	TRBJ2-3	NA	TGTGCCAGCAGCCCTGGGGGGTATAGCACAGATACGCAGTATTTT	CASSPGGYSTDTQYF
few	TRBV29-1	12	TRBJ1-2	NA	TGCAGCGTTGACTTTTCCAAGCATGGCTACACCTTC	CSVDFSKHGYTF
NA	TRBV6-5	15	TRBJ1-4	NA	TGTGCCAGCAGAACACCGGGGTCAACTAATGAAAAACTGTTTTTT	CASRTPGSTNEKLFF
NA	TRBV7-9	15	TRBJ1-2	TRBD1	TGTGCCAGCAGCTTATCGACAGGGGGATTCTATGGCTACACCTTC	CASSLSTGGFYGYTF
NA	TRBV21-1	17	TRBJ1-6	NA	TGTGCCAGCAGCCTAAAATCCTGCGAAGGGCAGGGTTCACCCCTCCACTTT	CASSLKSCEGQGSPLHF
NA	TRBV5-1	13	TRBJ1-2	TRBD1	TGCGCCAGCAGCTTGGACAGGGGGTATGGCTACACCTTC	CASSLDRGYGYTF
NA	TRBV4-1	15	TRBJ2-1	TRBD2	TGCGCCAGCAGCCCCGGACTAGCGGGGTACAATGAGCAGTTCTTC	CASSPGLAGYNEQFF
few	TRBV10-1	15	TRBJ1-1	NA	TGCGCCAGCAGTGAGTCCAGTAACATGGACACTGAAGCTTTCTTT	CASSESSNMDTEAFF
once	TRBV3-1/TRBV3-2	15	TRBJ1-4	NA	TGTGCCAGCAGCGCCCCGGGAGAAACTAATGAAAAACTGTTTTTT	CASSAPGETNEKLFF
NA	TRBV28	15	TRBJ1-3	NA	TGTGCCAGCTGGGGAGGGCCTTGGTCTGGAAACACCATATATTTT	CASWGGPWSGNTIYF
NA	TRBV9	16	TRBJ2-5	TRBD1	TGTGCCAGCAGCGAACAGACCGCAGGGGGTGAGGAGACCCAGTACTTC	CASSEQTAGGEETQYF
NA	TRBV7-6	17	TRBJ2-5	NA	TGTGCCAGCAGCTTAGTGCCTCCCTACAGGGACCAAGAGACCCAGTACTTC	CASSLVPPYRDQETQYF
NA	TRBV13	16	TRBJ1-1	NA	TGTGCCAGCAGCGCAACAGGAGAGTGGGGGCACACTGAAGCTTTCTTT	CASSATGEWGHTEAFF
NA	TRBV7-6	18	TRBJ2-6	TRBD2	TGTGCCAGCAGCTCGGGACTAGCGGGGCTCTCTGGGGCCAACGTCCTGACTTTC	CASSSGLAGLSGANVLTF
NA	TRBV6-1	15	TRBJ1-2	NA	TGTGCCAGCAGTGAAGGACAGACCCGAATGTATGGCTACACCTTC	CASSEGQTRMYGYTF
NA	TRBV24-1	15	TRBJ1-2	NA	TGTGCCACCAGTGACCCCTCGGGGGGAGGCTATGGCTACACCTTC	CATSDPSGGGYGYTF